The 5 T cell receptor beta chains below all came from one sample that was sequenced in a study of T cell clonality in common variable immunodeficiency. Clones were sequenced by immunoSEQ multiplex PCR, and TCRdb holds only the in-frame ones, with some missing. This repertoire holds 40,000 to 45,000 clones, and none appear only once. Sequenced input: peripheral blood mononuclear cells. The source of these receptors is a person aged 18 to 69 in good health.

In this sample, this clone turned up many times. The read ends 3 residues early relative to the CDR3; the germline J gene fills the gap. V and J are TRBV12-3 or TRBV12-4 and TRBJ2-7; D may be TRBD1 (6 bases). The CDR3 is 13 amino acids. V was pared by 5 bases and J by 3 bases, with 11 bases between. CDR3 residues: CASSQGKVYEQYF. The sequenced CDR3 bases are TGTGCCAGCAGTCAGGGGAAGGTCTACGAG.

In its sample, this clone was seen many times. Read coverage stops 3 residues before the CDR3 terminus; the germline J gene supplies the remainder. The V call is TRBV20-1, the J call TRBJ2-3, with D perhaps matching TRBD1 (5 bases). Germline V gene lookup returns CDR1 DFQATT and CDR2 SNEGSKA (reference sequence). Trimming removed 0 bases at V and 2 bases at J, with 15 bases between. The CDR3 contains 16 residues. This CDR3 is CSARDPAGWNTDTQYF. The DNA read from the CDR3 is TGCAGTGCTAGAGATCCGGCAGGGTGGAACACAGATACG.

This clone was counted at least ten times. With the read ending 3 residues before the CDR3 end, the germline J gene is used to fill in that end. The J gene is TRBJ2-3, the V gene TRBV27; a possible D gene is TRBD2 (5 bases). Trimming left V 1 base short and J 1 base short, with 9 bases between. The CDR3 is 15 amino acids. The germline CDR1 and CDR2 sequences are MNHEY and SMNVEV (reference sequence). CDR3 protein: CASSLWSGGTDTQYF. CDR3 DNA (partial): TGTGCCAGCAGTTTATGGTCCGGGGGCACAGATACG.

The covered CDR3 bases are TGTGCCAGTAGTATGGGGTCGGGCGGGTTAGATACG. Its protein product is CASSMGSGGLDT. The entire CDR3 reads CASSMGSGGLDTQYF. The V and J genes are TRBV19 and TRBJ2-3; a possible D gene is TRBD2 (5 bases). The read ends 3 residues early relative to the CDR3; the germline J gene fills the gap. Between the trimmed V and J ends, which lost 3 bases and 5 bases, there was a span of 15 bases. The germline gives CDR1 LNHDA, CDR2 SQIVND (reference sequence). This CDR3 has 15 amino acids.

This clone was counted many times. Read data end 3 residues before the CDR3 end; the end is taken from the germline J gene. The genes are TRBV15 and TRBJ2-2, with D tentatively TRBD1 (6 bases). Trimming pared 1 base from V and 5 bases from J, leaving 11 bases between. The CDR3 is 15 residues long. CDR1 LNHNV and CDR2 YYDKDF come from the germline V gene (reference sequence). The CDR3 sequence: CATSRAETGTGELFF. The DNA read from the CDR3 is TGTGCCACCAGCAGAGCCGAGACAGGTACCGGGGAG.